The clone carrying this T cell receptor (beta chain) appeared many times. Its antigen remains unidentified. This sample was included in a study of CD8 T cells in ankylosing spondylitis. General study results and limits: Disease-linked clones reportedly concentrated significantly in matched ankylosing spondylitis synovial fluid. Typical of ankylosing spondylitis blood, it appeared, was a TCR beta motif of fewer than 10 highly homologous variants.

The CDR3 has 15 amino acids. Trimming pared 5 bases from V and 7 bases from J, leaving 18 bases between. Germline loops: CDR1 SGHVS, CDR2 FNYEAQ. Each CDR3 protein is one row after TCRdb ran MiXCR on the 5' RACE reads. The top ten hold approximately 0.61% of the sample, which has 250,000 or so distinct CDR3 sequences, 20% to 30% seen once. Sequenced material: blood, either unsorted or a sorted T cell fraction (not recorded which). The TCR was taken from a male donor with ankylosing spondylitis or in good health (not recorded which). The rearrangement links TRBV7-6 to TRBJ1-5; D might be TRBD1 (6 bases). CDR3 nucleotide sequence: TGTGCCAGCAGCCGAGAAACAGGGAGAGGGCAGCCCCAGCATTTT. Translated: CASSRETGRGQPQHF.